This T cell receptor beta chain comes out of a study of blood T cell repertoires in COVID-19. Which cohort a participant joined came from the clinical history participants gave. All recovered Cohort 3 donors got two negative PCRs, got clearance, or saw symptom resolution. J gave up 6 bases and V 1 base, and 7 bases lay outside the gene matches. Per germline, CDR1 LGHDT and CDR2 YNNKEL (reference sequence). The CDR3 runs 16 residues. The method was immunoSEQ multiplex PCR; TCRdb's version includes in-frame clones alone and lacks a portion of them. The sample has about 130,000 clones, just under 85% seen once.

The source material was PBMCs or T cells enriched from blood (not recorded which). The chain has TRBV3-1 (or the pseudogene TRBV3-2) and TRBJ2-1, with 9 bases that match TRBD2. The TCR was taken from a man aged 45-65 years who had recovered from COVID-19. In DNA, the CDR3 is TGTGCCAGCAGCCAAGCGGGCGGGGGGGCCAGCAATGAGCAGTTCTTC. Amino acids: CASSQAGGGASNEQFF.